This passage covers 14 T cell receptor beta chains from one sample sequenced in a study of T cells in Graves' hyperthyroidism and ophthalmopathy. Amplified regions were TCR beta CDR3 sequences from RNA transcripts. HTBI primers were employed in a first-round RT-PCR of the TCR CDR3. TCRdb reanalysed the multiplex PCR reads using MiXCR and keeps one entry per CDR3 protein. The data contain some 760,000 distinct CDR3 sequences, 14% of them seen just once; the ten biggest clones take up 10%. The sequenced sample was blood. Receptor source: a woman between 18 and 29 years old with Graves' hyperthyroidism.

This chain connects TRBV7-2 to TRBJ1-2, with D tentatively TRBD1 (6 bases). The CDR3 is 18 amino acids. Germline CDR1 reads SGHTA; CDR2 reads FQGNSA. V lost 1 base and J lost 4, with 22 bases in between. CDR3 sequence: CASSLGGHRARLAYGYTF. The CDR3, as DNA: TGTGCCAGCAGCTTAGGGGGACATAGGGCGCGGCTGGCCTATGGCTACACCTTC.

Ten or more counts support this clonotype. CDR3: CASSLGPGTGGGRTEAFF. The CDR3 DNA follows: TGTGCCAGCAGCTTGGGGCCTGGGACAGGGGGCGGAAGGACTGAAGCTTTCTTT. The chain joins TRBV5-5 to TRBJ1-1, with 12 bases aligning to TRBD1. There are 18 residues in the CDR3. Germline V gene lookup returns CDR1 SGHKS and CDR2 YYEKEE (reference sequence). V shed 0 bases, J shed 5 bases, and the junction held 11 bases outside the gene matches.

The V gene is TRBV20-1, the J gene TRBJ2-1; D might be TRBD2 (6 bases). Trimming stripped 0 bases from V and 1 base from J, with 13 bases between. This CDR3 contains 16 residues. CDR1 is DFQATT and CDR2 is SNEGSKA in the germline V gene (reference sequence). The CDR3 here is CSARDPREISYNEQFF. CDR3 sequence (DNA): TGCAGTGCTAGAGATCCTCGGGAGATTTCCTACAATGAGCAGTTCTTC.

The chain carries TRBV11-3 and TRBJ1-2, with no clear D. Germline assignment: CDR1 SGHNT and CDR2 YENEEA. Trimming left V 5 bases short and J 6 bases short, with 10 bases between. The CDR3 totals 12 residues. The CDR3 is CASSRRGDGYTF. CDR3 nucleotides: TGTGCCAGCAGCCGGCGTGGGGATGGCTACACCTTC.

This clonotype was found many times. The chain has TRBV4-2 and TRBJ2-7; tentatively, D is TRBD1 (6 bases). Deletions cut 4 bases from V and 1 base from J, with 20 bases between. The CDR3 is 17 residues long. CDR1 LGHNA and CDR2 YNFKEQ come from the germline V gene. The CDR3 here is CASSPGTRGDGSYEQYF. For the CDR3, the DNA is TGTGCCAGCAGCCCGGGGACCAGGGGAGACGGGTCCTACGAGCAGTACTTC.

The V call is TRBV7-9, the J call TRBJ2-3; no firm D call. Trimming stripped 6 bases from V and 1 base from J, with 11 bases between. From germline, CDR1 is SEHNR and CDR2 FQNEAQ (reference sequence). This CDR3 has 14 residues. CDR3 coding DNA: TGTGCCAGCAGTTCAGAATCCCGCACAGATACGCAGTATTTT. Protein product: CASSSESRTDTQYF.

This clonotype has a count of ten or more. This rearrangement joins TRBV2 to TRBJ2-2; weak D call: TRBD1 (6 bases). The CDR3 length is 16 residues. Germline CDR1 reads SNHLY; CDR2 reads FYNNEI. Trimming took 7 bases from V and 0 from J, leaving 15 bases between them. The CDR3 loop is CASTYRAPANTGELFF. The CDR3 DNA sequence: TGTGCCAGCACTTACAGGGCCCCCGCGAACACCGGGGAGCTGTTTTTT.

The V call is TRBV15, the J call TRBJ2-1; D is undetermined. The CDR3 extends over 14 amino acids. CDR1 LNHNV and CDR2 YYDKDF come from the germline V gene (reference sequence). V lost 8 bases and J lost 6, with 17 bases in between. This chain's CDR3 is CATRFLTYLNEQFF. For the CDR3, the DNA is TGTGCCACCCGGTTTTTAACCTACCTCAATGAGCAGTTCTTC.

The chain is built from TRBV20-1 and TRBJ1-5; no definite D call. V was pared by 6 bases and J by 3 bases, with 15 bases between. The CDR3 contains 14 residues. Germline loops: CDR1 DFQATT, CDR2 SNEGSKA (reference sequence). The CDR3 sequence is CSAWDSGSNQPQHF. For the CDR3, the DNA is TGCAGTGCCTGGGATTCGGGGTCCAATCAGCCCCAGCATTTT.

This chain links TRBV19 with TRBJ1-4; D remains unclear. V was pared by 4 bases and J by 12 bases, with 18 bases between. Germline V gives CDR1 LNHDA, CDR2 SQIVND (reference sequence). The CDR3 sequence is 14 residues long. The CDR3 protein is CASSTPPPTEELFF. The DNA of the CDR3 is TGTGCCAGTAGTACCCCCCCCCCCACGGAAGAACTGTTTTTT.

The V and J genes are TRBV27 and TRBJ2-3; TRBD2 matches 10 bases. This CDR3 is built from 13 residues. Germline CDR1 is MNHEY and CDR2 is SMNVEV (reference sequence). The ends lost 5 bases at V and 7 bases at J; junction bases unmatched: 3. Here the CDR3 DNA reads TGTGCCAGCAGTACTAGCGGGATAAATACGCAGTATTTT. Encoded protein: CASSTSGINTQYF.

As concerns this clonotype: A read error is possible here, since a much larger clone lies one base away. This chain connects TRBV12-3 or TRBV12-4 to TRBJ2-1; 14 bases are a match to TRBD2. V dropped 6 bases and J dropped 5; count of bases not matched to a gene: 18. CDR3 length equals 20 residues. The CDR3 here is CASSRPGLAGVGSPHNEQFF. The DNA for the CDR3 is TGTGCCAGCAGCCGTCCGGGACTAGCGGGAGTCGGGTCCCCCCACAATGAGCAGTTCTTC.

This clonotype has a handful of counts. V and J are TRBV19 and TRBJ1-6, with 9 bases that match TRBD1. The CDR3 extends over 15 amino acids. Germline V gene lookup returns CDR1 LNHDA and CDR2 SQIVND (reference sequence). V gave up 5 bases and J gave up 7 bases; unmatched junction bases: 6. CDR3 loop: CASSPGTGWNSPLHF. Here the CDR3 DNA reads TGTGCCAGTAGTCCCGGGACAGGGTGGAATTCACCCCTCCACTTT.

This clonotype was picked up a small number of times. The chain employs TRBV29-1 and TRBJ2-2; 10 nucleotides match TRBD1. Germline V gene lookup returns CDR1 SQVTM and CDR2 ANQGSEA. The V gene end was trimmed by 6 bases and the J gene end by 5 bases; junction bases not matched to a gene: 6. This CDR3 region has 14 residues. In DNA, the CDR3 is TGCAGCGTCAGACAGGGGGCGAGAACCGGGGAGCTGTTTTTT. Translated, it gives CSVRQGARTGELFF.